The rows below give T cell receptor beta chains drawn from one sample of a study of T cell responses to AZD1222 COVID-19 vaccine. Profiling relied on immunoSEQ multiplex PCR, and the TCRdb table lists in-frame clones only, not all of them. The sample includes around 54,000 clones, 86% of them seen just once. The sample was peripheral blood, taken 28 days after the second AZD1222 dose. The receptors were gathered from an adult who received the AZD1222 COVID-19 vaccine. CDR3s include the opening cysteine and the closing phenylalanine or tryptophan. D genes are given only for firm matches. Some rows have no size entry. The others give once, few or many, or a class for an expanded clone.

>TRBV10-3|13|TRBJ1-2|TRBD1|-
CAISEWDRGGYTF
TGTGCCATCAGTGAGTGGGACAGGGGAGGCTACACCTTC
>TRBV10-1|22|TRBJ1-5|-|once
CASSESVVRGLFTCISNQPQHF
TGCGCCAGCAGTGAGTCAGTAGTTCGAGGCCTCTTCACCTGTATTAGCAATCAGCCCCAGCATTTT
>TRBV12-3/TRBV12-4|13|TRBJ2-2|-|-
CASILPNTGELFF
TGTGCCAGCATCCTCCCGAACACCGGGGAGCTGTTTTTT
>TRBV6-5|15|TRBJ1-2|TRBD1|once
CASRSGTGANYGYTF
TGTGCCAGCAGATCCGGGACAGGGGCCAACTATGGCTACACCTTC
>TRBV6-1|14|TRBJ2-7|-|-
CASSELLPPYEQYF
TGTGCCAGCAGTGAACTTTTGCCACCCTACGAGCAGTACTTC
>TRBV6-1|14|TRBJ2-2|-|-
CASSELSNTGELFF
TGTGCCAGCAGTGAACTATCGAACACCGGGGAGCTGTTTTTT
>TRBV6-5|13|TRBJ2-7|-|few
CAIQDTLGHEQYF
TGTGCCATCCAGGACACCCTAGGCCACGAGCAGTACTTC
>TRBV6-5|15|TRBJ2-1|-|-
CASTLNGLDLNEQFF
TGTGCCAGCACCCTAAACGGACTGGACCTCAATGAGCAGTTCTTC
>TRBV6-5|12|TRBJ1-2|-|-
CASSDKRGVYTF
TGTGCCAGCAGCGACAAACGAGGGGTCTACACCTTC
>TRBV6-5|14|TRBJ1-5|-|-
CASIDQTGNQPQHF
TGTGCCAGCATCGATCAAACAGGGAATCAGCCCCAGCATTTT
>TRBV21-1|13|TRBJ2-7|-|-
CASSNRDGSEKYF
TGTGCCAGCAGCAATAGGGACGGCTCCGAAAAGTACTTC